These 5 T cell receptor beta chains came from one sample sequenced in a study. TCRdb called the 5' RACE reads again in MiXCR, with one record for every CDR3 protein. Of nearly 55,000 distinct CDR3 sequences listed, approximately 17% were seen once; the top ten hold approximately 2.1%. Sequenced: naive CD4+ T cells sorted from blood. Documented subset: naive CD4+ T cells, CD4+CD45RA+CD25-. The receptors here all came from a female donor with breast cancer.

CDR3 sequence (DNA): TGTGCCAGCAGCGAACGACAGACTGAAGCTTTCTTT. This sequence encodes CASSERQTEAFF. The V gene is TRBV7-9, the J gene TRBJ1-1, with a weak D call TRBD1 (5 bases). This CDR3 is 12 amino acids long. V was cut by 5 bases and J by 5 bases, with 9 bases left in between. CDR1 is SEHNR, CDR2 FQNEAQ, per germline (reference sequence).

Of note for this clonotype: The CDR3 end shows no conserved phenylalanine or tryptophan, and so a read error is likely. V and J are TRBV4-3 and TRBJ1-2; D gene unclear. CDR3 length equals 15 residues. Per germline, CDR1 LGHNA and CDR2 YSLEER. CDR3 coding DNA: TGCGCCAGCAGCCAAGAACAAAGAACTAACTGTGGCTACACCTGC. Its translation: CASSQEQRTNCGYTC.

Only a few counts were recorded for this clonotype. This sequence joins TRBV27 and TRBJ2-1, with 8 bases that match TRBD1. J gave up 9 bases and V 5 bases, and 12 bases lay outside the gene matches. Germline loops: CDR1 MNHEY, CDR2 SMNVEV (reference sequence). The CDR3 sequence is 15 residues long. The CDR3 loop reads CASSPWVATGAEQFF. CDR3 DNA: TGTGCCAGCAGTCCATGGGTCGCGACAGGGGCTGAGCAGTTCTTC.

This clonotype was counted a few times. The rearrangement links TRBV5-1 to TRBJ1-1, with TRBD1 identical over 9 bases. V shed 2 bases, J shed 4 bases, and the junction held 6 bases outside the gene matches. In germline, CDR1 is SGHRS, CDR2 YFSETQ. This CDR3 spans 15 amino acids. CDR3 DNA: TGCGCCAGCAGCTTAGGACAGGGGCGGTCCACTGAAGCTTTCTTT. This encodes CASSLGQGRSTEAFF.

This clonotype was found a few times. This sequence joins TRBV28 and TRBJ1-6, with D unresolved. V lost 7 bases and J 10 bases, leaving 17 bases between the germline ends. Per the germline V gene, CDR1 is MDHEN and CDR2 is SYDVKM. The CDR3 has 14 residues. In nucleotides, the CDR3 is TGTGCCAGCAAGTCTGGGTTTGGTGGCTCACCCCTCCACTTT. It specifies CASKSGFGGSPLHF.